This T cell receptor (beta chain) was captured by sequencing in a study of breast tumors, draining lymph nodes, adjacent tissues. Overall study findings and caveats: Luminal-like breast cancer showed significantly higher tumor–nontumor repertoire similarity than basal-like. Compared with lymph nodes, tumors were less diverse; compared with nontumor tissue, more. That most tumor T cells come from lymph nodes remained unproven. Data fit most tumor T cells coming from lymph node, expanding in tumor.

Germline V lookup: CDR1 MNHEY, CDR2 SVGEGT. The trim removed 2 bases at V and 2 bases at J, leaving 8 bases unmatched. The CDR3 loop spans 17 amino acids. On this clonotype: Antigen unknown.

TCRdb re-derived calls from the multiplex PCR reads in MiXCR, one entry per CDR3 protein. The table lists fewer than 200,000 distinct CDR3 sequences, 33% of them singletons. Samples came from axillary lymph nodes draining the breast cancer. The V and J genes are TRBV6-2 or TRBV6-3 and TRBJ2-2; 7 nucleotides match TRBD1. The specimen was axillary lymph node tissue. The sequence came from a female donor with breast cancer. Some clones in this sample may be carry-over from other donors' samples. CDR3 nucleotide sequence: TGTGCCAGCAGTTACCCGGGACAGAGGGGAAACACCGGGGAGCTGTTTTTT. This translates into CASSYPGQRGNTGELFF.